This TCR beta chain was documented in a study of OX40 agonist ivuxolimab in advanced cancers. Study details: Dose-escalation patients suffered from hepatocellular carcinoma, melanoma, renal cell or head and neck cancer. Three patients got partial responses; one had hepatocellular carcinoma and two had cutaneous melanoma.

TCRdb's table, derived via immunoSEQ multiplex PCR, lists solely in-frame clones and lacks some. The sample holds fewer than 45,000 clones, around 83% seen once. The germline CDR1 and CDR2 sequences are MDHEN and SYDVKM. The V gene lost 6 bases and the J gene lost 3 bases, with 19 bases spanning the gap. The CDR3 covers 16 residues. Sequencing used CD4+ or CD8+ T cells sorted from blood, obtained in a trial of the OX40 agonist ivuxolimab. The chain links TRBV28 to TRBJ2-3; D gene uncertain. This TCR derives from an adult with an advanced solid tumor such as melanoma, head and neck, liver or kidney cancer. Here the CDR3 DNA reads TGTGCCAGCAGGGGTCAGGCCCGTTTTAGGACAGATACGCAGTATTTT. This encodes CASRGQARFRTDTQYF.